Below, 22 T cell receptor beta chains from the same sample are listed, as sequenced in a study of T cells in localized non-small cell lung cancer. The method was immunoSEQ multiplex PCR; TCRdb's version includes in-frame clones alone and lacks a portion of them. The sample lists 850 to 1,200 clones, about a fifth occurring once. Sequences were derived from normal lung tissue next to the tumor, sampled before any cancer treatment. Receptors originate from a female donor older than 55 with stage I squamous cell lung carcinoma.

The chain combines TRBV29-1 with TRBJ1-1, with D possibly matching TRBD1 (6 bases). V lost 3 bases to trimming and J lost 4 bases, with 12 bases between them. This CDR3 spans 13 amino acids. In germline, CDR1 is SQVTM, CDR2 ANQGSEA. The CDR3, as DNA: TGCAGCGTTGATGGGGGGGCGGTCACTGAAGCTTTCTTT. Translating gives CSVDGGAVTEAFF.

This chain links TRBV30 with TRBJ2-7; maybe TRBD2 (6 bases). The CDR3 has 15 amino acids. The germline V and J ends were trimmed by 2 bases and 5 bases, with 19 bases remaining between them. Germline V gene sequence: CDR1 GTSNPN, CDR2 SVGIG (reference sequence). The CDR3 bases are TGTGCCTGGAGTATCTTTGGGGGGAATTCTAACGAGCAGTACTTC. Amino acid sequence: CAWSIFGGNSNEQYF.

This clone is deemed medium-sized. The V and J genes are TRBV11-3 and TRBJ2-2; D ambiguous. The germline gives CDR1 SGHNT, CDR2 YENEEA. The CDR3 is 14 amino acids. The V end lost 7 bases, the J end lost 7 bases, and 16 bases lay between the germline ends. The CDR3 region is CASTSWAMGGELFF. As DNA, the CDR3 is TGTGCCAGCACCTCGTGGGCGATGGGCGGGGAGCTGTTTTTT.

This clone was seen only a few times. V and J are TRBV6-8 and TRBJ2-7; D is possibly TRBD2 (6 bases). With 3 bases removed from V and 3 bases from J, the gap between germline ends came to 15 bases. Germline V CDR1 and CDR2: MNHGY, SAAAGT. This CDR3 is built from 15 residues. CDR3 DNA sequence: TGTGCCAGCAGTTATGGTTCGGCGGGATACTACGAGCAGTACTTC. Translation gives CASSYGSAGYYEQYF.

This clone has more than one count but fewer than ten. This chain uses TRBV4-1 with TRBJ2-3, with 8 bases that match TRBD2. Germline V gene sequence: CDR1 MGHRA, CDR2 YSYEKL. The CDR3 sequence is 16 residues long. With 1 base clipped from V and 3 bases from J, the junction kept 6 bases outside the gene matches. The CDR3 is CASSQVISGRTDTQYF. The CDR3, as DNA: TGCGCCAGCAGCCAAGTTATAAGCGGGAGAACAGATACGCAGTATTTT.

The V and J genes are TRBV6-8 and TRBJ1-2; TRBD1 agrees at 8 bases. The J segment lost 4 bases and the V segment lost 5 bases, leaving 6 bases of the junction unmatched. Germline lookup yields CDR1 MNHGY and CDR2 SAAAGT. The CDR3 is 14 amino acids. The CDR3 loop is CASSADRAPYGYTF. CDR3 coding DNA: TGTGCCAGCAGTGCGGACAGGGCCCCCTATGGCTACACCTTC.

The chain couples TRBV29-1 to TRBJ2-1; 10 positions agree with TRBD2. Germline trimming cut 6 bases from V and 10 bases from J; bases unmatched to any gene: 15. The CDR3 contains 15 residues. Germline values: CDR1 SQVTM, CDR2 ANQGSEA. CDR3: CSVTLRAGGPGEQFF. The CDR3 DNA reads TGCAGCGTCACCCTGAGAGCGGGAGGGCCGGGGGAGCAGTTCTTC.

This clone was counted between two and nine times. The rearrangement uses TRBV11-3 and TRBJ2-6; D is undetermined. Germline values: CDR1 SGHNT, CDR2 YENEEA. CDR3 length: 16 amino acids. Trimming left V 5 bases short and J 0 bases short, with 11 bases between. CDR3 coding DNA: TGTGCCAGCAGCACAAGTCGGGTCTCTGGGGCCAACGTCCTGACTTTC. This sequence encodes CASSTSRVSGANVLTF.

The rearrangement links TRBV19 to TRBJ2-5; weak D call: TRBD2 (6 bases). The germline CDR1 and CDR2 sequences are LNHDA and SQIVND (reference sequence). CDR3 size: 18 residues. The V gene lost 8 bases and the J gene lost 0 bases, with 25 bases spanning the gap. The CDR3 sequence: CASSFKTTGRIDQETQYF. DNA of the CDR3: TGTGCCAGTTCCTTTAAGACGACCGGGAGAATCGACCAAGAGACCCAGTACTTC. Together with reference TRBV19 and TRBJ2-5, the CDR3 gives the full variable domain: DGGITQSPKYLFRKEGQNVTLSCEQNLNHDAMYWYRQDPGQGLRLIYYSQIVNDFQKGDIAEGYSVSREKKESFPLTVTSAQKNPTAFYLCASSFKTTGRIDQETQYFGPGTRLLVL.

V usage is TRBV9 and J usage is TRBJ2-3; the match to TRBD2 covers 9 bases. J was trimmed by 4 bases and V by 5 bases; bases with no gene match: 8. The CDR3 sequence is 15 residues long. In germline, CDR1 is SGDLS, CDR2 YYNGEE. For the CDR3, the DNA is TGTGCCAGCAGTGGAGCGGGAGGTATGCCAGATACGCAGTATTTT. Translated: CASSGAGGMPDTQYF.

This rearrangement joins TRBV28 to TRBJ2-3; D is possibly TRBD1 (6 bases). Trimming removed 6 bases at V and 0 bases at J, with 22 bases between. The length of the CDR3 is 18 residues. Germline V gene lookup returns CDR1 MDHEN and CDR2 SYDVKM. This CDR3 reads CASSPGAPYPLSTDTQYF. CDR3 sequence (DNA): TGTGCCAGCAGCCCAGGGGCTCCTTACCCGCTTAGCACAGATACGCAGTATTTT. The full variable domain, its missing parts supplied by reference TRBV28 and TRBJ2-3, is DVKVTQSSRYLVKRTGEKVFLECVQDMDHENMFWYRQDPGLGLRLIYFSYDVKMKEKGDIPEGYSVSREKKERFSLILESASTNQTSMYLCASSPGAPYPLSTDTQYFGPGTRLTVL.

This clone was detected a few times. One end of the junction fails to match germline, which may point to a read error. This chain links TRBV11-3 with TRBJ1-1, with D unresolved. The CDR3 totals 16 residues. Germline CDR1 and CDR2: SGHNT and YENEEA. CDR3 DNA: TGTGCCAGCACCTTATCGTACGGGATAGACGGCCGCGAAGCTTTCTTT. Residues: CASTLSYGIDGREAFF.

The CDR3 here is CASSLVPPNTEAFF. CDR3 nucleotide sequence: TGTGCCAGCAGCTTAGTCCCACCAAACACTGAAGCTTTCTTT. The rearrangement joins TRBV11-3 to TRBJ1-1; D not resolved. Deletions cut 1 base from V and 2 bases from J, with 8 bases between. The CDR3 has 14 residues. CDR1 SGHNT and CDR2 YENEEA come from the germline V gene.

This clone was seen more than once but under ten times. CDR3 sequence: CASSPRGYGYGYTF. The CDR3 coding sequence is TGCGCCAGCAGCCCTAGGGGGTACGGCTATGGCTACACCTTC. V usage is TRBV4-1 and J usage is TRBJ1-2; D perhaps matches TRBD1 (6 bases). Looked up from germline, CDR1 is MGHRA and CDR2 is YSYEKL. V was cut by 4 bases and J by 4 bases, with 13 bases left in between. The CDR3 is 14 amino acids.

This clone is medium-sized by share. The V gene is TRBV7-2, the J gene TRBJ1-2; weak D call: TRBD1 (5 bases). CDR1 and CDR2 (germline): SGHTA, FQGNSA. The CDR3 extends over 13 amino acids. V gave up 4 bases and J gave up 9 bases, with 15 bases separating them. The CDR3 region is CASSSRQRGSYTF. The CDR3 DNA reads as TGTGCCAGCAGCTCCCGACAGCGGGGTAGCTACACCTTC.

This clone was counted between two and nine times. V is TRBV11-3 and J is TRBJ2-1; D may correspond to TRBD1 or TRBD2 (5 bases each). V was shortened by 5 bases and J by 0 bases, with 14 bases between the two germline ends. CDR3 size: 16 residues. Germline V gives CDR1 SGHNT, CDR2 YENEEA. CDR3 in amino acids: CASSGRDGSSYNEQFF. The CDR3 coding sequence is TGTGCCAGCAGCGGACGGGACGGAAGCTCCTACAATGAGCAGTTCTTC.

This clone is a singleton in its sample. This chain joins TRBV29-1 and TRBJ1-2, with D maybe TRBD1 (5 bases). The germline gives CDR1 SQVTM, CDR2 ANQGSEA. Trimming pared 3 bases from V and 0 bases from J, leaving 23 bases between. The CDR3 contains 18 residues. In nucleotides, the CDR3 is TGCAGCGTTGACGATAGGGGCTTACAAGGTACCACTAACTATGGCTACACCTTC. Protein product: CSVDDRGLQGTTNYGYTF.

This clone has only a few counts. The chain is built from TRBV11-3 and TRBJ2-5, with 13 bases aligning to TRBD2. Trimming cost V 3 bases and J 7 bases; bases outside gene matches: 8. The CDR3 contains 16 residues. Germline V gene sequence: CDR1 SGHNT, CDR2 YENEEA. In DNA form, the CDR3 reads TGTGCCAGCAGCTTGACTAGCGGGAGGTCAAGTCGGACCCAGTACTTC. Protein: CASSLTSGRSSRTQYF.

The chain has TRBV11-3 and TRBJ2-5; D perhaps matches TRBD2 (6 bases). The V gene's germline CDR1 is SGHNT and CDR2 YENEEA. This CDR3 spans 14 amino acids. V gave up 5 bases and J gave up 1 base, with 11 bases separating them. The CDR3 region has the DNA TGTGCCAGCAGCCCCAGCGGGTCCCAAGAGACCCAGTACTTC. This gives the protein CASSPSGSQETQYF.

This chain connects TRBV19 to TRBJ2-1; 8 bases fit TRBD1. The CDR3 is 14 amino acids. The junction had 16 bases not matched to a gene; V was cut back by 9 bases and J by 12 bases. Germline V gives CDR1 LNHDA, CDR2 SQIVND (reference sequence). CDR3 bases: TGTGCCAGCACGCCGGGACAGGCGACCGGGGGGCAGTTCTTC. Amino acids: CASTPGQATGGQFF.

The rearrangement joins TRBV6-8 to TRBJ2-7; the D call may be TRBD1 or TRBD2 (5 bases each). From germline, CDR1 is MNHGY and CDR2 SAAAGT. The V end lost 8 bases, the J end lost 3 bases, and 14 bases lay between the germline ends. CDR3 length equals 13 residues. CDR3 nucleotides: TGTGCCAGCGAGAGGGATAGGGGCTACGAGCAGTACTTC. It yields the protein CASERDRGYEQYF.

The chain carries TRBV5-1 and TRBJ2-3; D might be TRBD2 (5 bases). Deletions cut 2 bases from V and 1 base from J, with 8 bases between. The CDR3 is 14 amino acids. Germline V lookup: CDR1 SGHRS, CDR2 YFSETQ. The CDR3 loop is CASSFFGGTDTQYF. CDR3 DNA sequence: TGCGCCAGCAGCTTTTTCGGGGGCACAGATACGCAGTATTTT.